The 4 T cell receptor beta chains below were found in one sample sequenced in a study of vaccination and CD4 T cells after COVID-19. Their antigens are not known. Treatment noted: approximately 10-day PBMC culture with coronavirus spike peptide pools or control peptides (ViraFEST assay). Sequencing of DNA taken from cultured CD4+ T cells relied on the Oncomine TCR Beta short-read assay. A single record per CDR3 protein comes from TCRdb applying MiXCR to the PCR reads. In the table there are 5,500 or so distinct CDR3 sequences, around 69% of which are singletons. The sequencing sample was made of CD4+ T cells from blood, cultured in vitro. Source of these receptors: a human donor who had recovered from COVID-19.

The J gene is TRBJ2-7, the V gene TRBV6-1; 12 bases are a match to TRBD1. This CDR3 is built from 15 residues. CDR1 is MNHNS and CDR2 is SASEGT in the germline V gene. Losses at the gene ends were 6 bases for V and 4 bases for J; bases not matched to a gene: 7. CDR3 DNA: TGTGCCAGCAGCGGATCGGGACAGGGGGCATACGAGCAGTACTTC. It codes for CASSGSGQGAYEQYF.

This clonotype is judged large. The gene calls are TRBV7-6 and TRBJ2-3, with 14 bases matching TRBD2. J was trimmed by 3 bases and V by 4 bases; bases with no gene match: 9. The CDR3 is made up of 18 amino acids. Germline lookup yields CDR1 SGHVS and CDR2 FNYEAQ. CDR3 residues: CASSWFGTSGGRTDTQYF. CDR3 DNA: TGTGCCAGCAGCTGGTTTGGGACTAGCGGGGGCAGGACAGATACGCAGTATTTT.

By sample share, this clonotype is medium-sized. For the CDR3, the DNA is TGTGCCAGCGGCGTGAGGGGACAACAGCCCCAGCATTTT. Translating it yields CASGVRGQQPQHF. V is TRBV7-2 and J is TRBJ1-5; possible D gene TRBD1, 6 bases. This CDR3 is 13 amino acids long. The germline CDR1 and CDR2 sequences are SGHTA and FQGNSA. The germline V and J ends were trimmed by 8 bases and 7 bases, with 15 bases remaining between them.

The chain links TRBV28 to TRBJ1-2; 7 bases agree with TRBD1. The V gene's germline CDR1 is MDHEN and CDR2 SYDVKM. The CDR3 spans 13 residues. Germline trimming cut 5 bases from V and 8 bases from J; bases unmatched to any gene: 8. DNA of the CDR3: TGTGCCAGCAGTCCGGGACAGCCCGGCGGCTACACCTTC. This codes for CASSPGQPGGYTF.